This T cell receptor beta chain comes out of a study of T cell changes during pregnancy in multiple sclerosis. Clones were read by immunoSEQ multiplex PCR, and TCRdb kept only the in-frame ones, dropping some. Found here are roughly 80,000 clones, about 90% of them singletons; the top ten hold about 3%. V was shortened by 1 base and J by 2 bases, with 9 bases between the two germline ends. The germline V gene encodes CDR1 SGHTA and CDR2 FQGNSA. The CDR3 sequence is 15 residues long. The V call is TRBV7-2, the J call TRBJ1-5; D gene unclear. The material sequenced was peripheral blood, taken before pregnancy. The source is a female donor with multiple sclerosis, enrolled in a pregnancy study. The DNA of the CDR3 is TGTGCCAGCAGCTTAGTTACTACGGGCAATCAGCCCCAGCATTTT. As protein: CASSLVTTGNQPQHF.